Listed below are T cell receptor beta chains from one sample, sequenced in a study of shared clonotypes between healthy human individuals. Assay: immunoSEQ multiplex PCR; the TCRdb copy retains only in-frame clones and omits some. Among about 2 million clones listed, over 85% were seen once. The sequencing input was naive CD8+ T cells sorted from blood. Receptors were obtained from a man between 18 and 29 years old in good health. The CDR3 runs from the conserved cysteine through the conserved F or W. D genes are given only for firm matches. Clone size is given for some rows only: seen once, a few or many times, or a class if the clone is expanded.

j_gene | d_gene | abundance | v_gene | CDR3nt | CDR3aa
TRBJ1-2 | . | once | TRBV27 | TGTGCCAGCAGTCCCCTCGGGGTAGAAGGCTACACCTTC | CASSPLGVEGYTF
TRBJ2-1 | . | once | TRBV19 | TGTGCCAGTAGTATAGGACTCGAAGTAACTGAGCAGTTCTTC | CASSIGLEVTEQFF
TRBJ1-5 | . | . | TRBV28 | TGTGCCAGCAGTTTCTACGGGACCTTCAATCAGCCCCAGCATTTT | CASSFYGTFNQPQHF
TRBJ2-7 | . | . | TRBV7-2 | TGTGCCAGCAGCTCGGCCCCTAATGAGCAGTACTTC | CASSSAPNEQYF
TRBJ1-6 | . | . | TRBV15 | TGTGCCACCAGCAGAGAGGGGCAGATGTATAATTCACCCCTCCACTTT | CATSREGQMYNSPLHF
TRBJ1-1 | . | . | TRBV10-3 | TGTGCCATCAGTGAGTCCCAGGGGCGAGACACTGAAGCTTTCTTT | CAISESQGRDTEAFF
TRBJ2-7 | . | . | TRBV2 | TGTGCCAGCGGGACCTACGAGCAGTACTTC | CASGTYEQYF
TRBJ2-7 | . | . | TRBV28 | TGTGCCAGCAGTCTATACGAGGGCACCAGCTCCTACGAGCAGTACTTC | CASSLYEGTSSYEQYF
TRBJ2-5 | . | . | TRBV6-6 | TGTGCCAGCAGTTACTCAGGGAAGCAAGAGACCCAGTACTTC | CASSYSGKQETQYF
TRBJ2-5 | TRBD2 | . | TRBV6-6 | TGTGCCAGCGCCCCTGGGGCTAGCGGGGGATCAGAGACCCAGTACTTC | CASAPGASGGSETQYF
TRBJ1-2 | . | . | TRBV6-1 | TGTGCCAGCAGTGAGACTACCGGGACCGGTAACTATGGCTACACCTTC | CASSETTGTGNYGYTF
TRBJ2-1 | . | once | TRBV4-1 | TGCGCCAGCAGCCAGAGGGGAGACGAGCAGTTCTTC | CASSQRGDEQFF
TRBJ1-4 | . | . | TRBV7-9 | TGTGCCAGCAGCCCCCCATCCGGGGCAGTGGGTGAAAAACTGTTTTTT | CASSPPSGAVGEKLFF
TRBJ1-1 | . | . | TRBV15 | TGTGCCACCAGCAGAGGGGCCGAAGCTTTCTTT | CATSRGAEAFF
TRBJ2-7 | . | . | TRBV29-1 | TGCAGCGTAACGGATCAACCGTTCTACGAGCAGTACTTC | CSVTDQPFYEQYF
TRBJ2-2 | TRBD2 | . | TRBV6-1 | TGTGCCAGCAGTGAACTAGCGGGATACCCGAACACCGGGGAGCTGTTTTTT | CASSELAGYPNTGELFF
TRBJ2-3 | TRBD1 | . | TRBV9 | TGTGCCAGCAGCCTCGGACAGGCTAGCACAGATACGCAGTATTTT | CASSLGQASTDTQYF
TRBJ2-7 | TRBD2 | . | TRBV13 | TGTGCCAGCAGCTGGGGGACTAGCGGGGGCGAGCAGTACTTC | CASSWGTSGGEQYF
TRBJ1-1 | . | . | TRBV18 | TGTGCCAGCTCACCACCCCCGAACACTGAAGCTTTCTTT | CASSPPPNTEAFF
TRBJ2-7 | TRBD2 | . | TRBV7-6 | TGTGCCAGCAGCCCTAGCGGGGGATCCTACGAGCAGTACTTC | CASSPSGGSYEQYF
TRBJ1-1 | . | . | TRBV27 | TGTGCCAGCAGTTTATTGGGGGATGGTGAAGCTTTCTTT | CASSLLGDGEAFF
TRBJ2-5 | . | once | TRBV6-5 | TGTGCCAGCCGGGGGTCCGGGGCCGGTGGGGAGACCCAGTACTTC | CASRGSGAGGETQYF
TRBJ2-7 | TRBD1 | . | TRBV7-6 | TGTGCCAGCAGCTCTCCCTCCGGGACAGGGGCCTACGAGCAGTACTTC | CASSSPSGTGAYEQYF
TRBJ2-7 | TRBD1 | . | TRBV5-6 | TGTGCCAGCAGCGCGGGACAGGCTTCCTACGAGCAGTACTTC | CASSAGQASYEQYF
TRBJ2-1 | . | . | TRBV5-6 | TGTGCCAGCAGCGCACAAACTAGCTTGGCTTACAATGAGCAGTTCTTC | CASSAQTSLAYNEQFF
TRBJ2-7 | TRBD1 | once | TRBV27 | TGTGCCAGCAGCCCTACCGGGACAGGGGTCTACGAGCAGTACTTC | CASSPTGTGVYEQYF
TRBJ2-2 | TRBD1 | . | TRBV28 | TGTGCCAGCAGTTTGACAGGGACCGGGGAGCTGTTTTTT | CASSLTGTGELFF
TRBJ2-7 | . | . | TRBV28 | TGTGCCAGCAGTTTAACCGGACACTCCTACGAGCAGTACTTC | CASSLTGHSYEQYF
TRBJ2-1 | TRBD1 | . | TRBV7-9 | TGTGCCAGCAGCCCCCTGGCTGGACAGGGTATTTCGACCTACAATGAGCAGTTCTTC | CASSPLAGQGISTYNEQFF
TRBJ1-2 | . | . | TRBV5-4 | TGTGCCAGCAGCTACTGGGGGGGGTATGGCTACACCTTC | CASSYWGGYGYTF
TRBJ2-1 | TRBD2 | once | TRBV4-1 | TGCGCCAGCAGGCCAACTAGCGGGAGTGAAAATGAGCAGTTCTTC | CASRPTSGSENEQFF
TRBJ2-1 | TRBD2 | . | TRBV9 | TGTGCCAGCAGCGTAGGGACTAGCGTTGAGCAGTTCTTC | CASSVGTSVEQFF
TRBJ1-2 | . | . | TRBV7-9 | TGTGCCAGCAGCTTAGCACCGACAGGTTCCAATGGCTACACCTTC | CASSLAPTGSNGYTF
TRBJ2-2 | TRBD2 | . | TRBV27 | TGTGCCAGCAGCGGCGAAGCGGGGGGGCGAATCATGAACGGGGAGCTGTTTTTT | CASSGEAGGRIMNGELFF
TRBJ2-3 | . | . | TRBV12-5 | TGTGCTAGTGGGATGGTTGGTGACACAGATACGCAGTATTTT | CASGMVGDTDTQYF
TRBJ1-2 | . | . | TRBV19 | TGTGCCAGTAGTACTGGACATCTTACTTTCTATGGCTACACCTTC | CASSTGHLTFYGYTF
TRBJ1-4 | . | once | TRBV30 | TGTGCCGGCGAGGCGTTGGATGAAAAACTGTTTTTT | CAGEALDEKLFF
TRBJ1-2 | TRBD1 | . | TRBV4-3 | TGCGCCAGCAGCCAAGGCCAGCTTTCAGGGGGCTCATTCTATGGCTACACCTTC | CASSQGQLSGGSFYGYTF
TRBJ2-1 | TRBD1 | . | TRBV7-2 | TGTGCCAGCAGCCGTCCGGGACAGGGGGCTTTGGATGAGCAGTTCTTC | CASSRPGQGALDEQFF
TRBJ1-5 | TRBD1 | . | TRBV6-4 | TGTGCCATCCCTAGACAGGGGTGGATGTCTCTTTGGGAGCCCCAGCATTTT | CAIPRQGWMSLWEPQHF
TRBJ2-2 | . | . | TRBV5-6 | TGTGCCAGCAGCTTTGGGGGCACCGGGGAGCTGTTTTTT | CASSFGGTGELFF
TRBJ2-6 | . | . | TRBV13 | TGTGCCAGCAGCGTCGATGGATTGGGCTCTGGGGCCAACGTCCTGACTTTC | CASSVDGLGSGANVLTF
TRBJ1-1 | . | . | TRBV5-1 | TGCGCCAGCAGCCCCTCTGGAGGGGGCACTGAAGCTTTCTTT | CASSPSGGGTEAFF
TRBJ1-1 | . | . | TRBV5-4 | TGTGCCAGCAGCTTGATAACCACGGCGGGTGAAGCTTTCTTT | CASSLITTAGEAFF
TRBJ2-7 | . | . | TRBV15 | TGTGCCACCAGCAGAGTGGGGTTCTCCTACGAGCAGTACTTC | CATSRVGFSYEQYF
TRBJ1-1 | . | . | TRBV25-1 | TGTGCCAGCAAACAGGGCGCCACTGAAGCTTTCTTT | CASKQGATEAFF
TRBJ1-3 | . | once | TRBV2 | TGTGCCAGCAGTGAAGCGAAGGACATTCCACTCGTGGGAAACACCATATATTTT | CASSEAKDIPLVGNTIYF
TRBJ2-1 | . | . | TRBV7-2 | TGTGCCAGCAGCTTACTGGAGGGGTCCAGCAATGAGCAGTTCTTC | CASSLLEGSSNEQFF
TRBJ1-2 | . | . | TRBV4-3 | TGCGCCAGCAGCCAAGTCGGGGAGGGGCTCTCTACTAGCGGCTACACCTTC | CASSQVGEGLSTSGYTF
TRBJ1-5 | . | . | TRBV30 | TGTGCCTGGAGTGTACATACAGGCAGTAATCAGCCCCAGCATTTT | CAWSVHTGSNQPQHF
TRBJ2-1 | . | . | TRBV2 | TGTGCCAGCAGTGACCTGCTTGGGGATGAGCAGTTCTTC | CASSDLLGDEQFF
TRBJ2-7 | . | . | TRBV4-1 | TGCGCCAGCAGCCAAGATCGGGTAGTTCCTCCCTACGAGCAGTACTTC | CASSQDRVVPPYEQYF
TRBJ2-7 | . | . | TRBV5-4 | TGTGCCAGCAGCTTTTCCAGCTACGAGCAGTACTTC | CASSFSSYEQYF